This TCR beta chain comes out of a study of siplizumab effects on memory and regulatory T cells. With 0 bases removed from V and 9 bases from J, the gap between germline ends came to 12 bases. The CDR3 extends over 13 amino acids. Per germline, CDR1 GTSNPN and CDR2 SVGIG (reference sequence). Sequenced by immunoSEQ multiplex PCR; TCRdb stores in-frame clones only, minus some. The data show roughly 93,000 clones, with just under 95% seen just once and approximately 1.4% held by the top ten. Sequencing was performed on non-Treg CD4+ T cells sorted from blood. The source of this sequence is a human donor in good health. The J gene is TRBJ2-1, the V gene TRBV30; D gene uncertain. The chain's CDR3 is CAWSVLLAVEQFF. The CDR3 DNA is TGTGCCTGGAGTGTTCTACTCGCGGTTGAGCAGTTCTTC.